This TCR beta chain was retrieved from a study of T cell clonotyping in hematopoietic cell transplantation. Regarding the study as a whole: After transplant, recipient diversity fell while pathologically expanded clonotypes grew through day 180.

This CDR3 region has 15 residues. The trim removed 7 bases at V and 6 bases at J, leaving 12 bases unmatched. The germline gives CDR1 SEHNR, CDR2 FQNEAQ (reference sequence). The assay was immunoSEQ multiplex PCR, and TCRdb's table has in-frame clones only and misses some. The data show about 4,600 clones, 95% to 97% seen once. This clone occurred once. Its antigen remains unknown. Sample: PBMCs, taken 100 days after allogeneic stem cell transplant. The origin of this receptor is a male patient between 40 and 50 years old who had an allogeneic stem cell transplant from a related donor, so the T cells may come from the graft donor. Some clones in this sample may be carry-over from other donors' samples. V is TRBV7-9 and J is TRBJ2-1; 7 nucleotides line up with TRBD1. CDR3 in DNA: TGTGCCAGCACCCCCCGGACAGGCAACTTCAATGAGCAGTTCTTC. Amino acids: CASTPRTGNFNEQFF. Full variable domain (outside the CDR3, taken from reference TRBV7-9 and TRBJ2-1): DTGVSQNPRHKITKRGQNVTFRCDPISEHNRLYWYRQTLGQGPEFLTYFQNEAQLEKSRLLSDRFSAERPKGSFSTLEIQRTEQGDSAMYLCASTPRTGNFNEQFFGPGTRLTVL.